This entry is about one T cell receptor (beta chain). The table lists this clone with a few counts. Its specific antigen is unknown. The record has no base qualities; no much larger clone is one base away. This entry belongs to a study of OX40 agonist ivuxolimab in advanced cancers. About the study as a whole: Ivuxolimab was a fully human IgG2 agonistic monoclonal antibody targeting the costimulatory receptor OX40 (CD134). Of the roughly 51 patients in dose escalation, 19 had hepatocellular carcinoma, some 15 had melanoma, 9 had renal cell carcinoma and 9 had head and neck cancer. The monotherapy dose-escalation portion (N ≈ 57 patients) of the phase I ivuxolimab trial is reported in the paper. Partial responses occurred in three dose-escalation patients: two with cutaneous melanoma and one with hepatocellular carcinoma. The dose-escalation cohort was over 70% male with a mean age of approximately 59 years, ranging from roughly 23 to 79. Patients were allowed to have had prior anti-PD-1, anti-PD-L1 or anti-CTLA-4 therapy, and 40% of the dose-escalation patients had previously received checkpoint inhibitors. Intravenous ivuxolimab was administered to patients every 2 weeks at six dose levels: 0.01, 0.1, 0.3, 1.5, 3 and 10 mg/kg. Peripheral TCRbeta sequencing was intended to test whether TCR sequence diversity was altered and clonal T-cell expansion was caused by ivuxolimab. Study-wide conclusions, independent of this receptor: At doses from 0.1 to 3.0 mg/kg, clonal expansion was seen in both CD4+ and CD8+ blood T cells between baseline and week 6. Low levels of normalized T-cell clonal expansion were also seen in some patients who did not respond. In the 0.1-3.0 mg/kg groups, partial responders had among the lowest normalized peripheral clonal expansion, particularly in CD8+ T cells. The antigen specificity of the clonally expanded peripheral T cells was not determined. On average, CD8+ T cells showed more expanded clones than CD4+ T cells after ivuxolimab.

Based on the germline V gene (reference sequence), the CDR1 and CDR2 sequences are GTSNPN and SVGIG. V gives up 6 bases and J gives up 3 bases, and the segment between their germline ends measures 14 bases. Including cysteine and phenylalanine, the CDR3 has 13 amino acids. Just the 39-base CDR3 DNA is kept, in frame starting at base 1. The trial excluded patients who had a history of autoimmune disease or were on systemic immunosuppression. In every dose cohort, peripheral blood was drawn for TCR sequencing at baseline, cycle 4 day 1, and cycle 7 day 1. Samples came from an open-label, multicenter, first-in-human phase I dose-escalation trial of ivuxolimab. Adults with locally advanced or metastatic head and neck squamous cell, hepatocellular, melanoma or renal cell carcinoma were enrolled in the trial. CD4+ and CD8+ T cells were sorted separately from peripheral blood before TCR sequencing. For sequencing of the TCRbeta CDR3 region, genomic DNA was extracted from the sorted cells. The immunoSEQ Assay was used for sequencing of TCRbeta CDR3 regions. TCRdb retrieved this table from immuneACCESS and kept in-frame rearrangements only. Not all clones are present; in checked studies, unresolved V genes account for under half, and no reason is known for the remainder. The sample table lists 26,000 or so clones, around three quarters of them with a count of one. The top ten clonotypes cover about 15% of the sample.

This sequence was found in an adult with an advanced solid tumor such as melanoma, head and neck, liver or kidney cancer. Sequenced material: CD4+ or CD8+ T cells sorted from blood, taken in a trial of the OX40 agonist ivuxolimab. The sequence joins TRBV30 to TRBJ1-2; the D gene identity is not certain. The encoded CDR3 is CACVVGQYYGYTF. DNA sequence: TGTGCCTGTGTCGTCGGGCAGTACTATGGCTACACCTTC.